This T cell receptor (beta chain) comes out of a study of blood T cell repertoires in COVID-19. Study as a whole: COVID-19 samples from acute and convalescent phases originated in the United States, Italy and Spain. The cDNA or gDNA used as material had been derived from T cells, B-cell-depleted T cells, or PBMCs.

Recruits, aged about 18 to 100 years, lived in some 25 US areas. V was clipped by 4 bases and J by 5 bases, with 12 bases between them. This CDR3 is built from 14 residues. Germline assignment: CDR1 MNHEY and CDR2 SMNVEV (reference sequence). How the authors handled the data: Scientists estimated how many nucleated cells there were by amplifying reference gene primers. Clones were sequenced by immunoSEQ multiplex PCR, and TCRdb holds only the in-frame ones, with some missing. V and J calls and clone size come straight from that table; D and trimming were deduced from the DNA. The sample contains some 200,000 clones, approximately 81% of which appear only once.

The sequenced sample was PBMCs or T cells enriched from blood (not recorded which). This chain uses TRBV27 with TRBJ2-1; TRBD1 might be the D (6 bases). The TCR was taken from a woman in her forties or fifties with acute COVID-19. The CDR3 loop reads CASSSRDTNNEQFF. In DNA, the CDR3 is TGTGCCAGCAGTTCCCGGGACACAAACAATGAGCAGTTCTTC.